Sequencing of this TCR beta chain was carried out in a study of blood T cells in healthy people across ages. On the study more broadly: Template-switching capture recovered about one barcoded beta molecule per two T cells.

CDR3 size: 11 residues. Germline V lookup: CDR1 DFQATT, CDR2 SNEGSKA (reference sequence). This clonotype was seen a few times. Then a second PCR, running roughly 7 to 11 cycles, was carried out with a sample-barcoded 5' primer and a J-beta primer mix. CDR3-containing paired-end reads numbered at least 3 million in each sample. TCRdb fed the 5' RACE reads into MiXCR, producing one record per CDR3 protein. The sample yields about 720,000 distinct CDR3 sequences, more than 20% seen once. These data were also filed under a second study, of T cells of mothers and their children. Per that paper: Related mother-child pairs showed slightly higher but non-significant overlap than unrelated pairs. T cell clones that were persistent and microchimeric went undetected.

The specimen sequenced was blood. This TCR derives from a boy younger than 18 in good health. The rearrangement uses TRBV20-1 and TRBJ1-2; D is ambiguous. The CDR3 sequence: CSLLAGYGYTF. The CDR3 DNA reads TGCAGCTTGCTCGCGGGCTATGGCTACACCTTC.